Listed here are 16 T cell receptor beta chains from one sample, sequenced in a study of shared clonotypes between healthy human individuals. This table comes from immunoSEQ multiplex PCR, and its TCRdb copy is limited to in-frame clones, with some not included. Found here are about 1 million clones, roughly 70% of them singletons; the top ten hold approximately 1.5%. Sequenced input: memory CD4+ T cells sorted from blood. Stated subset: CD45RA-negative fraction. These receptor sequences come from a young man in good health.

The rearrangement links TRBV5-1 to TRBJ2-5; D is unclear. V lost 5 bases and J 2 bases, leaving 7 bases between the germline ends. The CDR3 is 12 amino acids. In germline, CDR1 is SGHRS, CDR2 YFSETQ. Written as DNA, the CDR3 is TGCGCCAGCAGGATAGATCAAGAGACCCAGTACTTC. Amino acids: CASRIDQETQYF. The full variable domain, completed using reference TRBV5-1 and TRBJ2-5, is KAGVTQTPRYLIKTRGQQVTLSCSPISGHRSVSWYQQTPGQGLQFLFEYFSETQRNKGNFPGRFSGRQFSNSRSEMNVSTLELGDSALYLCASRIDQETQYFGPGTRLLVL.

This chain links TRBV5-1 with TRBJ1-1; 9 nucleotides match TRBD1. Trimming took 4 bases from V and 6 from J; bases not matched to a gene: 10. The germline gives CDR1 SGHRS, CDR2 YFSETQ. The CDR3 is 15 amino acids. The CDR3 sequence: CASSLDPTGGAEAFF. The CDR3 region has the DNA TGCGCCAGCAGCCTAGACCCGACAGGGGGGGCTGAAGCTTTCTTT.

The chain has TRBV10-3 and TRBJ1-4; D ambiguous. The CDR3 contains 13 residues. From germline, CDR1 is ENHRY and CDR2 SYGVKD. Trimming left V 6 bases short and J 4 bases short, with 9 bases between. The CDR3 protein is CAISEAGNEKLFF. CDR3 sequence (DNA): TGTGCCATCAGCGAAGCCGGTAATGAAAAACTGTTTTTT.

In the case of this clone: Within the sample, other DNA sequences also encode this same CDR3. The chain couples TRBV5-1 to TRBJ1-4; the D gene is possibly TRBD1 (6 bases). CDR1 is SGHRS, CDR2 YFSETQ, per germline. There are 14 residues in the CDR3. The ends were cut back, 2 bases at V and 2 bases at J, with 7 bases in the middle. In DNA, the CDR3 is TGCGCCAGCAGCTTTCAGGGGACTAATGAAAAACTGTTTTTT. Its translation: CASSFQGTNEKLFF. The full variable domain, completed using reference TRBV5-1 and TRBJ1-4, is KAGVTQTPRYLIKTRGQQVTLSCSPISGHRSVSWYQQTPGQGLQFLFEYFSETQRNKGNFPGRFSGRQFSNSRSEMNVSTLELGDSALYLCASSFQGTNEKLFFGSGTQLSVL.

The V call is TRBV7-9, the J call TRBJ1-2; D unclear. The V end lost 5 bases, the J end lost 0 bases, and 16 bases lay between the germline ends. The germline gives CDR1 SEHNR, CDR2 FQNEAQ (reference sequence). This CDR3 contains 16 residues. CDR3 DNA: TGTGCCAGCAGCCCGTTCGGGGAGCCTACTAACTATGGCTACACCTTC. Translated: CASSPFGEPTNYGYTF.

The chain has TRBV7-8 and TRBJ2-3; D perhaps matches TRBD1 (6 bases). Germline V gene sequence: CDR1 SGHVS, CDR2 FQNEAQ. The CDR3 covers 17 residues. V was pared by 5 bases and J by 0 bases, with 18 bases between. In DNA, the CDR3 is TGTGCCAGCAGCCGGCGTTTTTCAGGGGCTAGCACAGATACGCAGTATTTT. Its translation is CASSRRFSGASTDTQYF.

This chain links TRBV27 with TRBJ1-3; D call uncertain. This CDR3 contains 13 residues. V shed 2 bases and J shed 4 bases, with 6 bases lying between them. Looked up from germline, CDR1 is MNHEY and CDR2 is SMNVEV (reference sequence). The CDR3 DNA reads TGTGCCAGCAGTTTAAAGATCGGAAACACCATATATTTT. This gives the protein CASSLKIGNTIYF.

The CDR3 is CASHAWGGYTF. The DNA for the CDR3 is TGTGCCAGTCACGCGTGGGGTGGCTACACCTTC. The chain links TRBV19 to TRBJ1-2; D gene unclear. The germline CDR1 and CDR2 sequences are LNHDA and SQIVND (reference sequence). The V end lost 8 bases, the J end lost 7 bases, and 11 bases lay between the germline ends. The CDR3 loop spans 11 amino acids.

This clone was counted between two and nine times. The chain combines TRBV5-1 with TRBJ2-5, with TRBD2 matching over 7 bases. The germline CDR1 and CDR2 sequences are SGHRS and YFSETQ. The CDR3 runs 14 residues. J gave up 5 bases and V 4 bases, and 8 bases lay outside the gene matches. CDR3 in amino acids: CASSPLAQRETQYF. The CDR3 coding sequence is TGCGCCAGCAGCCCACTAGCGCAACGTGAGACCCAGTACTTC.

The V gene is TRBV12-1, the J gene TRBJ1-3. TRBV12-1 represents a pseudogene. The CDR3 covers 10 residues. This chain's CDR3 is CASPGNTIYF. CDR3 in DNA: TGTGCCAGTCCTGGAAACACCATATATTTT.

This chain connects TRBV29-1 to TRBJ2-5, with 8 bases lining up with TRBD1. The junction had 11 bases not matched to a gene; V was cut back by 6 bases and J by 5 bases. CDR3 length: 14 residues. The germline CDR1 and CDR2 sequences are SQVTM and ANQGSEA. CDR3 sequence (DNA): TGCAGCGTCCATACAGGGGGTATAGAGGAGACCCAGTACTTC. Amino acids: CSVHTGGIEETQYF.

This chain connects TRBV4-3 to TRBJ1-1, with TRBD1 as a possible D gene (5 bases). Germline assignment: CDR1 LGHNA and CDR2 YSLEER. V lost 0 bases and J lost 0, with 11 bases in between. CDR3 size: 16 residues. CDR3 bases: TGCGCCAGCAGCCAAGACAACCCAGGGATGAACACTGAAGCTTTCTTT. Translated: CASSQDNPGMNTEAFF.

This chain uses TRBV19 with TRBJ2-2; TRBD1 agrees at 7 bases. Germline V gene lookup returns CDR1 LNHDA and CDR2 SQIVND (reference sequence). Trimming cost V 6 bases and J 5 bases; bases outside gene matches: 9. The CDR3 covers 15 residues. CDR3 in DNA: TGTGCCAGTAGCCGAAACAGGGGTGGAACCGGGGAGCTGTTTTTT. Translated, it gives CASSRNRGGTGELFF.

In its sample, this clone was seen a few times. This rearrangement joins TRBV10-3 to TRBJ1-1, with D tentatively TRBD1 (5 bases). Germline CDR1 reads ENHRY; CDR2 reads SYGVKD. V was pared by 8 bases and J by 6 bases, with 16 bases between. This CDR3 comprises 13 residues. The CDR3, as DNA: TGTGCCATCGGTCGGGACCTAGGGGCTGAAGCTTTCTTT. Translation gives CAIGRDLGAEAFF.

CDR3 amino acids: CAWSGGDTRAYEQYF. The CDR3 DNA sequence: TGTGCCTGGTCGGGAGGGGACACTAGGGCCTACGAGCAGTACTTC. This chain uses TRBV30 with TRBJ2-7; 8 bases map to TRBD2. The trim removed 5 bases at V and 2 bases at J, leaving 11 bases unmatched. The germline gives CDR1 GTSNPN, CDR2 SVGIG (reference sequence). The CDR3 has 15 amino acids.

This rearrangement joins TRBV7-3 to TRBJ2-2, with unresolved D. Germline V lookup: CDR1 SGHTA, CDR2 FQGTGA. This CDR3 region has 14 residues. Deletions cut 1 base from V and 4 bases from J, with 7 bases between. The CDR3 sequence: CASSLNMGTGELFF. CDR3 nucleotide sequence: TGTGCCAGCAGCTTAAATATGGGCACCGGGGAGCTGTTTTTT.